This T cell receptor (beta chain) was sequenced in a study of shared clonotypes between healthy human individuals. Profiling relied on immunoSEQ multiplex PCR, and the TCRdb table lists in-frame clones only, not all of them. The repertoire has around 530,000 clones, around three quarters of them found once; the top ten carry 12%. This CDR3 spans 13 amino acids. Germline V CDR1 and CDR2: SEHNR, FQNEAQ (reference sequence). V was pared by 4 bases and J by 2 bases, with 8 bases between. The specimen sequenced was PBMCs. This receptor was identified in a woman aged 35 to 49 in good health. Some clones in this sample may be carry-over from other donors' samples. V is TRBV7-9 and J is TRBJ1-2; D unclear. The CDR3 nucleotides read TGTGCCAGCAGCTCACTCCGGAACTATGGCTACACCTTC. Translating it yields CASSSLRNYGYTF.